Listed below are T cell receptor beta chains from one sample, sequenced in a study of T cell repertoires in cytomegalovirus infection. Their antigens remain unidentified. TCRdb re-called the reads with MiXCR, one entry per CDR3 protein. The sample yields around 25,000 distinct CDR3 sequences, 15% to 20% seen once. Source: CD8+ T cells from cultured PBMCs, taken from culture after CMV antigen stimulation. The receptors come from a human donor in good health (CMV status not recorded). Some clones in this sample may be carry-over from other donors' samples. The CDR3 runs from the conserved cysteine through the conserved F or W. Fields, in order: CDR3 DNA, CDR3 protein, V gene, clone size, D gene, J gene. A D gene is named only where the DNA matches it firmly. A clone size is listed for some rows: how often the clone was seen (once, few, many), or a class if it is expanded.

TGTGCCAGCAGCTCCTGGACTAGGCAGGAGACCCAGTACTTC CASSSWTRQETQYF TRBV5-4 few TRBD2 TRBJ2-5
TGTGCCAGCATTTCGAACACTGAAGCTTTCTTT CASISNTEAFF TRBV7-8 few - TRBJ1-1
TGTGCCAGCAGTCGACCCTTAGTTAGCACAGATACGCAGTATTTT CASSRPLVSTDTQYF TRBV11-2 few - TRBJ2-3
TGCGCCAGCAGCTTGGTCCCTATTAGAGAGACCCAGTACTTC CASSLVPIRETQYF TRBV5-1 - - TRBJ2-5
TGTGCCAGCAGCTTAGAGGTGACAGGGGGTTATGAGCAGTTCTTC CASSLEVTGGYEQFF TRBV7-2 many TRBD1 TRBJ2-1
TGCAGCGTTGTGGTCAGCCAGGAGACCCAGTACTTC CSVVVSQETQYF TRBV29-1 - - TRBJ2-5
TGTGCCAGCAGCCAAGCCCGCGAGCGCGAGCAGTACTTC CASSQAREREQYF TRBV4-2 - - TRBJ2-7
TGTGCCAGCAGCCAGAGTGGTGTCAGGACCTACGAGCAGTACTTC CASSQSGVRTYEQYF TRBV9 - - TRBJ2-7
TGTGCCAGCAGTCTGACAGTTGGGCAAGAGACCCAGTACTTC CASSLTVGQETQYF TRBV6-4 - - TRBJ2-5
TGTGCCAGCAGTCGGACGGAGGGACGTCTCTATGGCTACACCTTC CASSRTEGRLYGYTF TRBV6-2/TRBV6-3 - - TRBJ1-2
TGTGCCAGCAGCGAGGACAGGGCGGGTCAGCCCCAGCATTTT CASSEDRAGQPQHF TRBV12-3/TRBV12-4 few TRBD1 TRBJ1-5
TGTGCCAGCAGCTTTGAGGGGGGGGCCTATGGCTACACCTTC CASSFEGGAYGYTF TRBV11-2 - - TRBJ1-2
TGTGCCAGCAGCCCAGACCGGGACGGGTTCCAAGAGACCCAGTACTTC CASSPDRDGFQETQYF TRBV6-2/TRBV6-3 - - TRBJ2-5
TGTGCCACCAGTGGTCGGAGGACTAGCGGGAGTAAGAGTGAGGTTGAGCAGTTCTTC CATSGRRTSGSKSEVEQFF TRBV24-1 - TRBD2 TRBJ2-1
TGTGCCAGCAGCTTAGGGGACAGGCTAATCCAAGAGACCCAGTACTTC CASSLGDRLIQETQYF TRBV7-2 - TRBD1 TRBJ2-5
TGCGCCAGCAGCCAAGCTGGCCGTCAGGGGTCTGAAGCTTTCTTT CASSQAGRQGSEAFF TRBV4-1 - - TRBJ1-1
TGTGCCAGCAGCTATGGGACAGACAGCTCCTACGAGCAGTACTTC CASSYGTDSSYEQYF TRBV7-6 - TRBD1 TRBJ2-7
TGTGCCAGCAGCTCGGGAAGGGTCCAAGAGACCCAGTACTTC CASSSGRVQETQYF TRBV6-2/TRBV6-3 - - TRBJ2-5
TGTGCCAGCAGTGACGGGACTATCAGTGGAAATGAGCAGTTCTTC CASSDGTISGNEQFF TRBV7-8 few TRBD2 TRBJ2-1
TGTGCCAGCAGCGGGACAAAACAAGAGACCCAGTACTTC CASSGTKQETQYF TRBV19 - - TRBJ2-5
TGTGCCAGCAGTTTTGGTCAGTCCTGGGGAAGCAATCAGCCCCAGCATTTT CASSFGQSWGSNQPQHF TRBV12-3/TRBV12-4 many - TRBJ1-5
TGCAGTGCTAGAGATGGCACAGGGTGGAAGGAGACCCAGTACTTC CSARDGTGWKETQYF TRBV20-1 - - TRBJ2-5
TGTGCCAGCAGTGAGGTTCCAATGCCAGAGACCCAGTACTTC CASSEVPMPETQYF TRBV2 - - TRBJ2-5
TGTGCCAGCAGTAGAACCCTAGGGACAGCCCTTACTGAGATAACCCAGTACTTC CASSRTLGTALTEITQYF TRBV27 - TRBD1 TRBJ2-5
TGCGCCAGCAGCCAAGAGCTTTTTACTCGCGCTAAAGAGACCCAGTACTTC CASSQELFTRAKETQYF TRBV4-3 once - TRBJ2-5
TGTGCCAGCAGTTACTCGATCGGTCGATACGAGCAGTACTTC CASSYSIGRYEQYF TRBV6-5 - - TRBJ2-7
TGCAGTGCTAGAGAACAGGGGACTGCCTGGTACGAGCAGTACTTC CSAREQGTAWYEQYF TRBV20-1 few - TRBJ2-7
TGTGCCAGCAGCTTGCTAACAGGGGGGACGAACACTGAAGCTTTCTTT CASSLLTGGTNTEAFF TRBV7-8 - TRBD1 TRBJ1-1
TGTGCCACCCGGAACACAGGGTCCAATCAGCCCCAGCATTTT CATRNTGSNQPQHF TRBV19 - - TRBJ1-5
TGTGCCAGCAGCGCGGGGGACTCTGAAGCTTTCTTT CASSAGDSEAFF TRBV9 - - TRBJ1-1
TGTGCCAGCAGCTCGGACAGGGACGGAAACACCATATATTTT CASSSDRDGNTIYF TRBV11-3 - TRBD1 TRBJ1-3
TGTGCCAGCAGCTTAGCGGCAGGGAGCACTGAAGCTTTCTTT CASSLAAGSTEAFF TRBV7-2 few - TRBJ1-1
TGTGCCAGCAGCCCTCCTTACGGGGGAGGTCTCGACGAGCAGTACTTC CASSPPYGGGLDEQYF TRBV11-2 - - TRBJ2-7
TGTGCCAGCAGCTTAGCAGGACAGGGTAACTACGAGCAGTACTTC CASSLAGQGNYEQYF TRBV7-2 many TRBD1 TRBJ2-7
TGTGCCAGCACCCCGCCAGGCGGCAATGAGCAGTTCTTC CASTPPGGNEQFF TRBV12-3/TRBV12-4 - - TRBJ2-1
TGTGCCAGCAGTTATGGGGGAGGCACTGAAGCTTTCTTT CASSYGGGTEAFF TRBV25-1 - - TRBJ1-1
TGTGCCAGCAGCTTTTTTGACAGGGAAGAGACCCAGTACTTC CASSFFDREETQYF TRBV7-9 few TRBD1 TRBJ2-5
TGTGCCAGCAGGTCTAAACAGGGGCACATTCAGTACTTC CASRSKQGHIQYF TRBV7-9 many TRBD1 TRBJ2-4
TGTGCCAGCAGCGTAGTGGGAGGAGGCGAGCAGTTCTTC CASSVVGGGEQFF TRBV9 once - TRBJ2-1
TGCGCCAGCAGCCGAGACGACAGGGAAGCCCATCAGCCCCAGCATTTT CASSRDDREAHQPQHF TRBV4-1 - TRBD1 TRBJ1-5
TGTGCCAGCAGCCCCGCCGGGACACTTGAAGCTTTCTTT CASSPAGTLEAFF TRBV7-3 few - TRBJ1-1
TGTGCCAGCAGCTTCGACAATTCACCCCTCCACTTT CASSFDNSPLHF TRBV7-9 many - TRBJ1-6